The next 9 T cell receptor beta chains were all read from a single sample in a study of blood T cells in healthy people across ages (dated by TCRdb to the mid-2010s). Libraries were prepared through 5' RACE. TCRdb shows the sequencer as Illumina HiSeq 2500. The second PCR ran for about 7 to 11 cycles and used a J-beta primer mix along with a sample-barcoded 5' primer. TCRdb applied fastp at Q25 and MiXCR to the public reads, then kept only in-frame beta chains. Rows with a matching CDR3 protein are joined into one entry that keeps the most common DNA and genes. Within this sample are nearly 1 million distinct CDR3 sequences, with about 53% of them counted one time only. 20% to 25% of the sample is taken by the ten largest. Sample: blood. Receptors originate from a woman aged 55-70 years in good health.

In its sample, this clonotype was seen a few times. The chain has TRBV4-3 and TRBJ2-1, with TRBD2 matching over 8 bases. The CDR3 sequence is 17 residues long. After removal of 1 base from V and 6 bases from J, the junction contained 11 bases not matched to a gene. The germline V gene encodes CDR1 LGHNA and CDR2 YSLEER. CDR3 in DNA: TGCGCCAGCAGCCAAGGGTGGCTAGCGGGTTATTCCAATGAGCAGTTCTTC. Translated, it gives CASSQGWLAGYSNEQFF.

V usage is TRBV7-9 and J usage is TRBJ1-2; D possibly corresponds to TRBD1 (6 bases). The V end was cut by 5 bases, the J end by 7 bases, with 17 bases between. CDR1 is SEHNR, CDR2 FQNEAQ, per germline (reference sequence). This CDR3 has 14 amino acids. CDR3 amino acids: CASSPGQLDSGYTF. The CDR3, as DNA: TGTGCCAGCAGCCCCGGACAGCTCGACTCTGGCTACACCTTC.

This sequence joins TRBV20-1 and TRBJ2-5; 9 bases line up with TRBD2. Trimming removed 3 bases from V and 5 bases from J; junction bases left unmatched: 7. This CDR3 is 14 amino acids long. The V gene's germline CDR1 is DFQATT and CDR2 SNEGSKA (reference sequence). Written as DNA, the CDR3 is TGCAGTGCTAGCAAACTAGCGGGCGGTGAGACCCAGTACTTC. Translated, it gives CSASKLAGGETQYF.

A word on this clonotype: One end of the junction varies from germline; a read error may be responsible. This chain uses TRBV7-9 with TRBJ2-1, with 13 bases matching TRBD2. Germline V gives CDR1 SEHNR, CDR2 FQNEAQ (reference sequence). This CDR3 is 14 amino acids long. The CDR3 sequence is CTSSELAGGPKQFF. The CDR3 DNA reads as TGTACCAGCAGCGAACTAGCGGGAGGGCCCAAGCAGTTCTTC.

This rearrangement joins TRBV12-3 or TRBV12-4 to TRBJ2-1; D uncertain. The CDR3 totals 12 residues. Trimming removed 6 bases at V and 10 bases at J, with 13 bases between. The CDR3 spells CASRLLPREQFF. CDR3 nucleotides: TGTGCCAGCAGACTACTACCTCGGGAGCAGTTCTTC.

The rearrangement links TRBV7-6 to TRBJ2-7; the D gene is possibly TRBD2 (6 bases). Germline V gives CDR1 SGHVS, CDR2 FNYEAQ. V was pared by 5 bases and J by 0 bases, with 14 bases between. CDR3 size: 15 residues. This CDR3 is CASSRADGSSYEQYF. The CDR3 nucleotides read TGTGCCAGCAGCCGTGCGGACGGGAGCTCCTACGAGCAGTACTTC.

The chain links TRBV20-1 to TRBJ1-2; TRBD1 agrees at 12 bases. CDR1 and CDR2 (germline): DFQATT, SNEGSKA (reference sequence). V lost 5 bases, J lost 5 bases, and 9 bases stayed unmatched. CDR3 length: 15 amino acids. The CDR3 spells CSALSGTGGRYGYTF. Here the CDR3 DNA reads TGCAGTGCTCTATCCGGGACAGGGGGCAGATATGGCTACACCTTC.

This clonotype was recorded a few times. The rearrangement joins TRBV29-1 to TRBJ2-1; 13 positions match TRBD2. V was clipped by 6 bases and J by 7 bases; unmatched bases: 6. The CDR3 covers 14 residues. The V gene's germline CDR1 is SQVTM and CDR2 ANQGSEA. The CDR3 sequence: CSVAAGLAGNEQFF. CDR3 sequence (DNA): TGCAGCGTCGCAGCGGGACTAGCGGGAAATGAGCAGTTCTTC.

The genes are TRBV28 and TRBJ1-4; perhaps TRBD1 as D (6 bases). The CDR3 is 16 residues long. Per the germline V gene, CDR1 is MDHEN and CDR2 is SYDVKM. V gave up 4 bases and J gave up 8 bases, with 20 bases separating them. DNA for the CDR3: TGTGCCAGCAGTTCTCTCGGAACAGGGATCTACGAAAAACTGTTTTTT. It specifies CASSSLGTGIYEKLFF.